Listed here are 11 T cell receptor beta chains from one sample, sequenced in a study of T cells in Graves' hyperthyroidism and ophthalmopathy. RNA transcripts were the template for amplifying TCR beta CDR3 regions. Primed by the HTBI set, a first-round RT-PCR was run on the TCR CDR3. Using its own MiXCR run on the multiplex PCR reads, TCRdb lists one record per CDR3 protein. Of over 650,000 distinct CDR3 sequences listed, less than 45% are singletons. The sequenced sample consisted of peripheral blood or thyroid tissue (not recorded which). The source is an adult man with Graves' disease, either hyperthyroidism or ophthalmopathy (not recorded which).

A note on this clonotype: One end of the junction varies from germline; a read error may be responsible. V is TRBV24-1 and J is TRBJ1-1; D is unclear. The CDR3 extends over 15 amino acids. Germline CDR1 reads KGHDR; CDR2 reads SFDVKD. CDR3: CATSEGSLTNAEAFF. DNA for the CDR3: TGTGCCACCAGTGAGGGGTCGTTAACGAACGCTGAAGCTTTCTTT.

The chain is built from TRBV10-3 and TRBJ2-7, with 12 bases that match TRBD2. CDR1 and CDR2 (germline): ENHRY, SYGVKD. CDR3 size: 15 residues. With 4 bases clipped from V and 6 bases from J, the junction kept 7 bases outside the gene matches. The CDR3 spells CAISASSGRASEQYF. The CDR3 DNA sequence: TGTGCCATCAGTGCCTCTAGCGGGAGGGCCTCCGAGCAGTACTTC.

J is TRBJ2-6 and V is TRBV7-6; D unclear. The CDR3 covers 13 residues. Germline CDR1 reads SGHVS; CDR2 reads FNYEAQ. The ends were cut back, 8 bases at V and 0 bases at J, with 5 bases in the middle. The CDR3 sequence: CASVTSGANVLTF. The CDR3 DNA sequence: TGTGCCAGCGTGACCTCTGGGGCCAACGTCCTGACTTTC.

The rearrangement uses TRBV2 and TRBJ1-1; D is unresolved. The CDR3 is made up of 14 amino acids. Deletions cut 5 bases from V and 6 bases from J, with 16 bases between. The germline V gene encodes CDR1 SNHLY and CDR2 FYNNEI. The CDR3 DNA is TGTGCCAGCAGTTTAGACGGTGTTAGGTCTGAAGCTTTCTTT. Translated, it gives CASSLDGVRSEAFF.

The chain has TRBV10-3 and TRBJ1-2; TRBD1 aligns across 8 bases. The germline CDR1 and CDR2 sequences are ENHRY and SYGVKD. The CDR3 covers 13 residues. The J segment lost 4 bases and the V segment lost 4 bases, leaving 2 bases of the junction unmatched. CDR3 coding DNA: TGTGCCATCAGTGGGGACAGGAGCTATGGCTACACCTTC. The encoded protein is CAISGDRSYGYTF.

This clonotype has more than one count but fewer than ten. The chain carries TRBV9 and TRBJ2-2, with a weak D call TRBD2 (5 bases). The CDR3 is 15 residues long. The V end lost 0 bases, the J end lost 4 bases, and 10 bases lay between the germline ends. Germline-derived CDR1 and CDR2 are SGDLS and YYNGEE. For the CDR3, the DNA is TGTGCCAGCAGCGTAGCGGGGTGGGTCACCGGGGAGCTGTTTTTT. Its protein is CASSVAGWVTGELFF.

The chain uses TRBV19 and TRBJ1-5; the match to TRBD1 covers 7 bases. Trimming took 11 bases from V and 0 from J; bases not matched to a gene: 10. The CDR3 runs to 15 residues. From germline, CDR1 is LNHDA and CDR2 SQIVND (reference sequence). In nucleotides, the CDR3 is TGTGCCGGCCGAACGACAGGGTTTAGCAATCAGCCCCAGCATTTT. Translation gives CAGRTTGFSNQPQHF.

This clonotype was detected only a few times. The rearrangement links TRBV4-2 to TRBJ1-2; 9 nucleotides match TRBD1. The CDR3 spans 15 residues. The germline V gene has CDR1 LGHNA and CDR2 YNFKEQ. After removal of 7 bases from V and 4 bases from J, the junction contained 10 bases not matched to a gene. CDR3 sequence: CASNQGQGMLYGYTF. The DNA of the CDR3 is TGTGCCAGCAACCAGGGACAGGGAATGCTCTATGGCTACACCTTC.

At least ten counts were recorded for this clonotype. The genes are TRBV7-3 and TRBJ2-5, with D tentatively TRBD1 (5 bases). Germline V gene data show CDR1 as SGHTA and CDR2 as FQGTGA. The CDR3 covers 13 residues. The ends were cut back, 5 bases at V and 5 bases at J, with 12 bases in the middle. The CDR3 here is CASSQGWGETQYF. Here the CDR3 DNA reads TGTGCCAGCAGCCAGGGATGGGGCGAGACCCAGTACTTC.

The genes are TRBV15 and TRBJ2-6, with D perhaps matching TRBD2 (6 bases). V shed 1 base and J shed 4 bases, with 11 bases lying between them. Germline V gives CDR1 LNHNV, CDR2 YYDKDF (reference sequence). This CDR3 contains 16 residues. CDR3 nucleotides: TGTGCCACCAGCAGAGGGAGGGGTACCGGGGCCAACGTCCTGACTTTC. This sequence encodes CATSRGRGTGANVLTF.

The chain employs TRBV6-1 and TRBJ1-2; TRBD1 agrees at 11 bases. Germline trimming cut 7 bases from V and 2 bases from J; bases unmatched to any gene: 6. The V gene's germline CDR1 is MNHNS and CDR2 SASEGT. The CDR3 sequence is 15 residues long. The CDR3 protein is CASTPGQGANYGYTF. In nucleotides, the CDR3 is TGTGCCAGCACCCCCGGACAGGGGGCAAACTATGGCTACACCTTC.